Described below is a single T cell receptor (beta chain) sequence and its context. The junction had 3 bases not matched to a gene; V was cut back by 6 bases and J by 1 base. CDR3 length: 15 amino acids. Germline V gives CDR1 MNHEY, CDR2 SVGAGI. This sample stems from a study of cytomegalovirus exposure and HLA in healthy donors. Primers: 60 Vbeta forward and 13 Jbeta reverse. Produced via immunoSEQ multiplex PCR; TCRdb's table is partial and in-frame only. The sample has roughly 67,000 clones; around 80% are singletons. The chain couples TRBV6-5 to TRBJ1-5; TRBD1 agrees at 10 bases. This clonotype was obtained from a man aged 35 to 55 in good health and CMV-seronegative. The sample taken for sequencing was PBMCs. CDR3 bases: TGTGCCAGCAGACTGACAGGGGGCAGCAATCAGCCCCAGCATTTT. This codes for CASRLTGGSNQPQHF.